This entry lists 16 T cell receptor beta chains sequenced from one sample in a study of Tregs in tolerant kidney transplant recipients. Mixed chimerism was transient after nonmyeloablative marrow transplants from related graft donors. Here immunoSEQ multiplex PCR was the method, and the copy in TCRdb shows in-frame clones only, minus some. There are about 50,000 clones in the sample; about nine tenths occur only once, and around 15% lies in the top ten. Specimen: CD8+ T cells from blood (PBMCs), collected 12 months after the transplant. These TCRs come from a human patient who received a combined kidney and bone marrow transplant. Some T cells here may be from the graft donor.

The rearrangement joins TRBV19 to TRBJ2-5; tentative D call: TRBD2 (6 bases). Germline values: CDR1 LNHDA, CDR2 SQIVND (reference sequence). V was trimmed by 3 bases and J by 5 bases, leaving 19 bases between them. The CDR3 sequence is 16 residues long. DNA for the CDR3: TGTGCCAGTAGTATTCGCGGGGACCGTCGTTTGGAGACCCAGTACTTC. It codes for CASSIRGDRRLETQYF.

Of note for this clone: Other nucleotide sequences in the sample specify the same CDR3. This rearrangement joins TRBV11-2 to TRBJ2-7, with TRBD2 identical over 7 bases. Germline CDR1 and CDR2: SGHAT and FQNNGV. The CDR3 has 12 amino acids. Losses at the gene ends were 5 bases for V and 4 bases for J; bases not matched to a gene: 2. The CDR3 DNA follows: TGTGCCAGCAGCCACGGGGGGTACGAGCAGTACTTC. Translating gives CASSHGGYEQYF.

CDR3 loop: CASSQGQGPYEQYF. The CDR3 nucleotides read TGTGCCAGCAGCCAAGGACAGGGTCCCTACGAGCAGTACTTC. The chain has TRBV7-8 and TRBJ2-7, with 8 positions matching TRBD1. Germline CDR1 SGHVS, CDR2 FQNEAQ. CDR3 length: 14 residues. J gave up 2 bases and V 5 bases, and 5 bases lay outside the gene matches. Based on the CDR3 plus reference TRBV7-8 and TRBJ2-7, the full variable domain is GAGVSQSPRYKVAKRGQDVALRCDPISGHVSLFWYQQALGQGPEFLTYFQNEAQLDKSGLPSDRFFAERPEGSVSTLKIQRTQQEDSAVYLCASSQGQGPYEQYFGPGTRLTVT.

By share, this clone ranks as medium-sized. The CDR3 nucleotides are TGTGCCAGCAGTTACTCACCTAGCGAGGGCGAGCAGTACTTC. It specifies CASSYSPSEGEQYF. The genes are TRBV6-6 and TRBJ2-7; D may be TRBD2 (6 bases). The CDR3 totals 14 residues. Per germline, CDR1 MNHNY and CDR2 SVGAGI (reference sequence). V dropped 0 bases and J dropped 6 bases, with 12 bases sitting between them.

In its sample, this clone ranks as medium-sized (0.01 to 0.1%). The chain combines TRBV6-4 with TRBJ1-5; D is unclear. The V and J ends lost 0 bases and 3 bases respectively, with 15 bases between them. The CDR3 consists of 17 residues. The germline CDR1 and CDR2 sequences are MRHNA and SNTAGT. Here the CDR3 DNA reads TGTGCCAGCAGTGACTCGAGCGGGCCGGGGAACAATCAGCCCCAGCATTTT. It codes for CASSDSSGPGNNQPQHF.

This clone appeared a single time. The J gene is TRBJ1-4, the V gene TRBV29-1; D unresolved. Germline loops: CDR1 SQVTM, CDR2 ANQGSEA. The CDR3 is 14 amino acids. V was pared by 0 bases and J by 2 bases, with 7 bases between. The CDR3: CSVEDPGTNEKLFF. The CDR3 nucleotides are TGCAGCGTTGAAGATCCGGGGACTAATGAAAAACTGTTTTTT.

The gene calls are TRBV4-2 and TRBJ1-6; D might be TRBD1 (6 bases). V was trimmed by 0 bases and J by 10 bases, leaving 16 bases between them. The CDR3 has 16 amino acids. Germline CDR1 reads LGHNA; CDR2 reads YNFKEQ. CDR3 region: CASSQEIGGLGSPLHF. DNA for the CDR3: TGTGCCAGCAGCCAAGAGATAGGGGGATTAGGATCACCCCTCCACTTT.

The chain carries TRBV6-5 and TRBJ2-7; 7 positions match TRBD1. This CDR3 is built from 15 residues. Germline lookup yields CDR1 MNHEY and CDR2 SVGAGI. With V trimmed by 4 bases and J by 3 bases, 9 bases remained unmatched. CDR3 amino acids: CASSSNTGTVYEQYF. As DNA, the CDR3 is TGTGCCAGCAGTTCTAACACCGGGACAGTCTACGAGCAGTACTTC.

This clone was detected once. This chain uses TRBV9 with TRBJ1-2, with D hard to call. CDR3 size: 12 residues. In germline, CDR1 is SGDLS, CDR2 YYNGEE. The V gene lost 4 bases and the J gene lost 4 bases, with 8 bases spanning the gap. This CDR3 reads CASSPGSYGYTF. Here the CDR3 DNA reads TGTGCCAGCAGCCCAGGATCCTATGGCTACACCTTC.

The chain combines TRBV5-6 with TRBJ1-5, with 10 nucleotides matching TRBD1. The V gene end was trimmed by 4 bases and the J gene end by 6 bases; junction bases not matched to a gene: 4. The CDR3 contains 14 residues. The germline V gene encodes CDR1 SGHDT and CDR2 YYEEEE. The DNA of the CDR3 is TGTGCCAGCAGCGCCGGGACAGGGGTTCAGCCCCAGCATTTT. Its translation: CASSAGTGVQPQHF.

CDR3 residues: CASSLEERDIQYF. For the CDR3, the DNA is TGTGCCAGCAGCTTAGAAGAGCGAGACATTCAGTACTTC. The chain has TRBV13 and TRBJ2-4; D is unresolved. The CDR3 loop spans 13 amino acids. Germline loops: CDR1 PRHDT, CDR2 FYEKMQ (reference sequence). Trimming took 1 base from V and 8 from J, leaving 9 bases between them.

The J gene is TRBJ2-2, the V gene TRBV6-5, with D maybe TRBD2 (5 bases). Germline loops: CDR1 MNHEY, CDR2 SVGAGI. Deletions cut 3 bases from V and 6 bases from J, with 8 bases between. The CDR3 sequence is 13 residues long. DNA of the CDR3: TGTGCCAGCAGTTATCATAGCGCCGGGGAGCTGTTTTTT. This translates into CASSYHSAGELFF.

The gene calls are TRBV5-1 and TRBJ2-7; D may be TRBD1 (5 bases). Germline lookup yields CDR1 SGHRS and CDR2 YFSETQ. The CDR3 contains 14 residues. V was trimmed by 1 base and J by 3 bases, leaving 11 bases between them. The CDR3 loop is CASSLRGNYYEQYF. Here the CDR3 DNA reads TGCGCCAGCAGCTTGAGGGGAAACTACTACGAGCAGTACTTC.

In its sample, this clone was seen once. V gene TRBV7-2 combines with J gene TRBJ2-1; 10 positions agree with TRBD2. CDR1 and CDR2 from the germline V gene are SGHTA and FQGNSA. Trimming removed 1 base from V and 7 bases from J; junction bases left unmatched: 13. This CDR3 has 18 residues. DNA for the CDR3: TGTGCCAGCAGCTTAGGGACTAGCGGAGCTTTCTTAATTAATGAGCAGTTCTTC. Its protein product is CASSLGTSGAFLINEQFF. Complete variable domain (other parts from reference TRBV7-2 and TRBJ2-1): GAGVSQSPSNKVTEKGKDVELRCDPISGHTALYWYRQSLGQGLEFLIYFQGNSAPDKSGLPSDRFSAERTGGSVSTLTIQRTQQEDSAVYLCASSLGTSGAFLINEQFFGPGTRLTVL.

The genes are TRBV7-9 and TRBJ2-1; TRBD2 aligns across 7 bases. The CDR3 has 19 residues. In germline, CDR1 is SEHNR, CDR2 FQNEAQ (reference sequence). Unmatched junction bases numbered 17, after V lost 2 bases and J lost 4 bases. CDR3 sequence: CASSLMEPTTSRGYNEQFF. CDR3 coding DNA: TGTGCCAGCAGCTTAATGGAACCGACGACTAGCCGAGGGTACAATGAGCAGTTCTTC.

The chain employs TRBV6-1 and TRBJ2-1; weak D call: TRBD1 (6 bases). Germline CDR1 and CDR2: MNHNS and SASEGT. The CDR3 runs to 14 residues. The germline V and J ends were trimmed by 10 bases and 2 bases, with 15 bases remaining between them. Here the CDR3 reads CATTNRDTYNEQFF. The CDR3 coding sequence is TGTGCCACCACAAACCGGGACACCTACAATGAGCAGTTCTTC.